These 16 T cell receptor beta chains were sequenced from one sample in a study of cytomegalovirus exposure and HLA in healthy donors. A multiplex PCR was run with 60 Vbeta primers and 13 Jbeta primers. The repertoire was sequenced with immunoSEQ multiplex PCR; TCRdb's copy has only in-frame clones and lacks some. In the table there are 100,000 to 120,000 clones, more than 60% of which are singletons. Material: PBMCs. These receptors all stem from a man aged 25-45 years in good health and CMV-seropositive.

The rearrangement links TRBV28 to TRBJ1-5; D not resolved. The ends were cut back, 11 bases at V and 4 bases at J, with 12 bases in the middle. Per germline, CDR1 MDHEN and CDR2 SYDVKM. The CDR3 consists of 12 residues. The DNA of the CDR3 is TGTGCCGTCCAACGGGTGAATCAGCCCCAGCATTTT. Amino acids: CAVQRVNQPQHF.

The rearrangement links TRBV29-1 to TRBJ1-1, with D unclear. The germline CDR1 and CDR2 sequences are SQVTM and ANQGSEA. This CDR3 spans 12 amino acids. The V gene lost 4 bases and the J gene lost 1 base, with 7 bases spanning the gap. The DNA for the CDR3 is TGCAGCGTTGGGCGGTGGAACACTGAAGCTTTCTTT. Its translation: CSVGRWNTEAFF.

The chain employs TRBV4-1 and TRBJ1-4, with D uncertain. This CDR3 comprises 14 residues. The germline V gene has CDR1 MGHRA and CDR2 YSYEKL. Deletions cut 1 base from V and 4 bases from J, with 7 bases between. The CDR3 coding sequence is TGCGCCAGCAGCCAAGGACTCTTTAATGAAAAACTGTTTTTT. It yields the protein CASSQGLFNEKLFF.

The gene calls are TRBV9 and TRBJ2-3; D is unresolved. The germline gives CDR1 SGDLS, CDR2 YYNGEE. Between the trimmed V and J ends, which lost 2 bases and 0 bases, there was a span of 13 bases. CDR3 length equals 16 residues. The CDR3 sequence is CASSVGTFVSTDTQYF. CDR3 nucleotide sequence: TGTGCCAGCAGCGTCGGTACGTTTGTCAGCACAGATACGCAGTATTTT.

CDR3 DNA sequence: TGTGCCAGCAGCGCCCACGGACAGGCCACAGATACGCAGTATTTT. Translating it yields CASSAHGQATDTQYF. The gene calls are TRBV7-8 and TRBJ2-3, with 7 nucleotides matching TRBD1. The V gene end was trimmed by 5 bases and the J gene end by 2 bases; junction bases not matched to a gene: 7. Germline V CDR1 and CDR2: SGHVS, FQNEAQ. The CDR3 length is 15 residues.

The CDR3 spells CASSTSDWNTQYF. The CDR3 DNA reads as TGTGCCAGTAGTACCTCGGACTGGAATACGCAGTATTTT. The genes are TRBV19 and TRBJ2-3, with a weak D call TRBD2 (5 bases). Trimming cost V 4 bases and J 7 bases, with 12 bases left between them. This CDR3 is 13 amino acids long. Germline assignment: CDR1 LNHDA and CDR2 SQIVND (reference sequence).

V and J are TRBV2 and TRBJ1-1, with TRBD1 as a possible D gene (5 bases). The ends were cut back, 6 bases at V and 7 bases at J, with 9 bases in the middle. Germline CDR1 and CDR2: SNHLY and FYNNEI. The CDR3 has 11 residues. CDR3 residues: CASSKGIEAFF. In DNA form, the CDR3 reads TGTGCCAGCAGCAAGGGGATTGAAGCTTTCTTT.

The chain recombines TRBV6-5 with TRBJ2-7, with TRBD1 matching 9 bases. The trim removed 0 bases at V and 1 base at J, leaving 1 base unmatched. The CDR3 is 15 amino acids. Germline values: CDR1 MNHEY, CDR2 SVGAGI. The CDR3 nucleotides are TGTGCCAGCAGTTACTCAGACAGGGGGTCCTACGAGCAGTACTTC. This translates into CASSYSDRGSYEQYF.

The chain combines TRBV7-9 with TRBJ2-7; weak D call: TRBD1 (6 bases). V was trimmed by 5 bases and J by 2 bases, leaving 10 bases between them. CDR3 size: 13 residues. Germline CDR1 reads SEHNR; CDR2 reads FQNEAQ (reference sequence). CDR3 coding DNA: TGTGCCAGCAGCACCAGGGGAGCCTACGAGCAGTACTTC. This sequence encodes CASSTRGAYEQYF.

In its sample, this clone was seen a few times. An end of the junction differs from the germline gene, which may be a read error. The chain has TRBV5-6 and TRBJ2-7; the D gene is possibly TRBD1 (6 bases). From germline, CDR1 is SGHDT and CDR2 YYEEEE. This CDR3 is built from 16 residues. Written as DNA, the CDR3 is TGTGCCAGCAGCTTGTACGTGGGGGCCAAACGGGTCGAGAAGTACTTC. Protein: CASSLYVGAKRVEKYF.

This clone was detected once. J is TRBJ1-5 and V is TRBV4-3, with no clear D. Germline values: CDR1 LGHNA, CDR2 YSLEER. V was shortened by 0 bases and J by 7 bases, with 13 bases between the two germline ends. The CDR3 runs to 15 residues. The CDR3 sequence: CASSQDGEGNQPQHF. In nucleotides, the CDR3 is TGCGCCAGCAGCCAAGATGGAGAGGGAAACCAGCCCCAGCATTTT.

V and J are TRBV6-5 and TRBJ2-3; 8 bases map to TRBD2. This CDR3 contains 14 residues. V lost 6 bases to trimming and J lost 6 bases; unmatched junction nucleotides: 8. Per germline, CDR1 MNHEY and CDR2 SVGAGI. CDR3 region: CASRPSGGADTQYF. DNA of the CDR3: TGTGCCAGCAGGCCGAGCGGGGGAGCGGATACGCAGTATTTT.

This clone was found a few times. The chain is built from TRBV5-8 and TRBJ1-1; no clear D. Trimming removed 0 bases at V and 5 bases at J, with 8 bases between. The germline gives CDR1 SGHTS, CDR2 YDEGEE. This CDR3 comprises 13 residues. The CDR3: CASSLERGTEAFF. CDR3 bases: TGTGCCAGCAGCTTGGAAAGAGGGACTGAAGCTTTCTTT.

The genes are TRBV5-1 and TRBJ2-7; TRBD1 matches at 9 bases. Germline loops: CDR1 SGHRS, CDR2 YFSETQ. The CDR3 has 14 residues. With 2 bases clipped from V and 5 bases from J, the junction kept 5 bases outside the gene matches. This CDR3 reads CASSLDRGDDEQYF. Written as DNA, the CDR3 is TGCGCCAGCAGCTTAGACAGGGGGGACGACGAGCAGTACTTC.

The chain couples TRBV6-1 to TRBJ2-7; D perhaps matches TRBD1 (6 bases). The CDR3 runs to 15 residues. Germline CDR1 is MNHNS and CDR2 is SASEGT. V lost 2 bases and J 0 bases, leaving 11 bases between the germline ends. The CDR3 sequence is CASSEQQGVSYEQYF. CDR3 sequence (DNA): TGTGCCAGCAGTGAACAACAGGGTGTCTCCTACGAGCAGTACTTC.

The chain couples TRBV27 to TRBJ2-5; 11 bases map to TRBD2. The germline gives CDR1 MNHEY, CDR2 SMNVEV (reference sequence). The V and J ends lost 6 bases and 5 bases, in that order; junction bases with no gene match: 14. CDR3 length: 17 amino acids. In nucleotides, the CDR3 is TGTGCCAGCAGCCTGATAGCGGGGGGGCCCATGATGGAGACCCAGTACTTC. It is translated as CASSLIAGGPMMETQYF.